The clone carrying this T cell receptor (beta chain) turned up a few times. Antigen unknown. The source of the sample is a study of blood T cells in healthy people across ages. Combining a sample-barcoded 5' primer with a J-beta primer mix, a second PCR ran for 7 to 11 cycles. Each CDR3 protein gets one entry after TCRdb re-called the 5' RACE reads with MiXCR. The table lists some 690,000 distinct CDR3 sequences, around a fifth of them singletons. Study-wide findings and caveats: It was not possible, with unsorted PBMCs, to conclusively compare naive and antigen-experienced cells. TCR beta diversity tracked closely with naive T cell percentage. Age brought a roughly linear fall in TCR beta diversity measured per million T cells.

CDR1 and CDR2 from the germline V gene are GTSNPN and SVGIG (reference sequence). V shed 1 base and J shed 4 bases, with 7 bases lying between them. The CDR3 is 12 amino acids. The source is a man in his sixties or seventies in good health. The chain employs TRBV30 and TRBJ1-2, with D perhaps TRBD1 (6 bases). Sequencing was performed on blood. CDR3 residues: CAWSGTVYGYTF. CDR3 DNA sequence: TGTGCCTGGAGTGGGACAGTCTATGGCTACACCTTC. The full variable domain, completed using reference TRBV30 and TRBJ1-2, is SQTIHQWPATLVQPVGSPLSLECTVEGTSNPNLYWYRQAAGRGLQLLFYSVGIGQISSEVPQNLSASRPQDRQFILSSKKLLLSDSGFYLCAWSGTVYGYTFGSGTRLTVV.